This T cell receptor (beta chain) derives from a study of post-analysis software for immune sequencing data. The study's findings and limits: Patients carried roughly five TRBV segments more frequently than controls did, and TRBV5-6, TRBV5-1 and TRBV20-1 were among them. F-measure co-clustering was strong for batch-matched samples. Controls had significantly higher normalized Chao1 diversity than multiple sclerosis patients.

Researchers reported that TCR beta cDNA libraries carried unique molecular identifiers. TCRdb fed the PCR reads into MiXCR, producing one record per CDR3 protein. The table lists 450,000 to 650,000 distinct CDR3 sequences, roughly two fifths of them singletons. V lost 2 bases, J lost 4 bases, and 7 bases stayed unmatched. The CDR3 has 15 residues. The germline gives CDR1 SGHDT, CDR2 YYEEEE. This clonotype occurred a few times. What it recognizes is unknown. The sequence was obtained from a girl aged 10 to 17 with multiple sclerosis. This rearrangement joins TRBV5-6 to TRBJ2-7; TRBD1 aligns across 9 bases. The source material was blood. CDR3 region: CASSFQGTGYYEQYF. The DNA for the CDR3 is TGTGCCAGCAGCTTTCAAGGGACAGGGTATTACGAGCAGTACTTC.